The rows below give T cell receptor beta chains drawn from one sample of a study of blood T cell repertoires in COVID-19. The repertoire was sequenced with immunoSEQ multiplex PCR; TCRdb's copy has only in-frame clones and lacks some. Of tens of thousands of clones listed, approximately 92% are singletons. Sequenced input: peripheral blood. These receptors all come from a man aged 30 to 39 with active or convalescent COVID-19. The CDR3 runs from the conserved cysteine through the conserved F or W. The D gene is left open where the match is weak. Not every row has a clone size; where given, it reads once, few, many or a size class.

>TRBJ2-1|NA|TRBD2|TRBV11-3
CASSLASGGPSSYNEQFF
TGTGCCAGCAGCTTAGCTAGCGGGGGACCTAGCTCCTACAATGAGCAGTTCTTC
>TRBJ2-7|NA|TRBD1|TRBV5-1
CASSLEGQGNEQYF
TGCGCCAGCAGCTTGGAGGGACAGGGAAACGAGCAGTACTTC
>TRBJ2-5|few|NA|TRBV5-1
CATSRDFETQYF
TGCGCCACCTCGAGGGATTTTGAGACCCAGTACTTC
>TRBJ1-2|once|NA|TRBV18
CASPSKIGGVSGYTF
TGTGCCAGCCCCTCAAAAATAGGAGGAGTGAGCGGCTACACCTTC
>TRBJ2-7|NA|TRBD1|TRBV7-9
CASSPLQGKIDEQYF
TGTGCCAGCAGCCCCCTACAGGGGAAAATCGACGAGCAGTACTTC
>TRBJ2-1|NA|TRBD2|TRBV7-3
CASSRTSGRVEEQFF
TGTGCCAGCAGCCGGACTAGCGGGAGAGTGGAGGAGCAGTTCTTC
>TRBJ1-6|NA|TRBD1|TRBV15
CATSRDRDNSPLHF
TGTGCCACCAGCAGGGACAGGGATAATTCACCCCTCCACTTT
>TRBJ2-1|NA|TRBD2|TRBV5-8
CASSFDGTSGYNEQFF
TGTGCCAGCAGCTTTGACGGGACTAGCGGCTACAATGAGCAGTTCTTC
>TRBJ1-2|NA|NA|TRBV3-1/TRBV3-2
CASSQATISGYGYTF
TGTGCCAGCAGCCAAGCAACAATCTCGGGCTATGGCTACACCTTC
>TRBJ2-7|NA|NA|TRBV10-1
CASNSTYEQYF
TGCGCCAGCAACTCGACATACGAGCAGTACTTC
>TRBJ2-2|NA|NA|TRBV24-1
CATSPQGFPGELFF
TGTGCCACCAGTCCTCAGGGTTTCCCCGGGGAGCTGTTTTTT
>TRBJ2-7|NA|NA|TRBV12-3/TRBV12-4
CASSSRYEQYF
TGTGCCAGCAGTTCCAGATACGAGCAGTACTTC
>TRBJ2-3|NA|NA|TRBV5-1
CASSLRGFDTQYF
TGCGCCAGCAGCTTGCGGGGGTTTGATACGCAGTATTTT
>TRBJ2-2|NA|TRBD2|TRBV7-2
CASRGPSGSKNTGELFF
TGTGCCAGCAGGGGGCCTAGCGGGAGTAAGAACACCGGGGAGCTGTTTTTT
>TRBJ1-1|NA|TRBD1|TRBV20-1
CSASGLPDRSTTEAFF
TGCAGTGCTAGTGGATTGCCGGACAGGAGTACCACTGAAGCTTTCTTT
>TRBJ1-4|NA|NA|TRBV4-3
CASSQAWRGSTNEKLFF
TGCGCCAGCAGCCAAGCCTGGAGGGGCTCAACTAATGAAAAACTGTTTTTT
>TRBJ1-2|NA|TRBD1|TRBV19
CASSLGTGGKRGYTF
TGTGCCAGTAGTCTAGGGACAGGGGGAAAGCGGGGCTACACCTTC
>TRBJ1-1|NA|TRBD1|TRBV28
CASSLGVGQGAEAFF
TGTGCCAGCAGTTTGGGTGTTGGGCAGGGGGCTGAAGCTTTCTTT
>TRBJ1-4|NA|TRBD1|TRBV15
CATSGPTGHNEKLFF
TGTGCCACCAGCGGACCGACAGGGCATAATGAAAAACTGTTTTTT
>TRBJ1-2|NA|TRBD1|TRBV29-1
CSVGRTGGAGYGYTF
TGCAGCGTTGGTCGGACAGGGGGCGCTGGATATGGCTACACCTTC
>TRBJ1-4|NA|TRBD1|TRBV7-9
CASSLGQGLGKLFF
TGTGCCAGCAGCTTAGGACAGGGGTTGGGAAAACTGTTTTTT
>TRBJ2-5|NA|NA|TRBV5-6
CASSLKLTGSEETQYF
TGTGCCAGCAGCTTGAAGCTGACAGGTAGTGAGGAGACCCAGTACTTC
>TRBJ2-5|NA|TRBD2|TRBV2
CASVRGGENQYF
TGTGCCAGCGTACGGGGAGGGGAGAACCAGTACTTC
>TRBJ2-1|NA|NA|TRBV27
CASTFRQKQFF
TGTGCCAGCACCTTTCGACAGAAGCAGTTCTTC
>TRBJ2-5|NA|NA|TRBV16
CASSQKAWTQDQETQYF
TGTGCCAGCAGCCAAAAGGCCTGGACACAAGACCAAGAGACCCAGTACTTC
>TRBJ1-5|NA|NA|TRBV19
CASRRGGGFSNQPQHF
TGTGCCAGTAGGAGGGGCGGGGGCTTTAGCAATCAGCCCCAGCATTTT
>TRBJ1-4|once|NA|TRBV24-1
CATSDFGKGRGEKLFF
TGTGCCACCAGTGATTTTGGGAAAGGGAGGGGTGAAAAACTGTTTTTT
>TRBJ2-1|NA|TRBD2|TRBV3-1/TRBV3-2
CASSLSGGAFNEQFF
TGTGCCAGCAGCCTTAGCGGGGGGGCGTTTAATGAGCAGTTCTTC
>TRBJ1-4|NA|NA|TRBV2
CASSGRQYNEKLFF
TGTGCCAGCAGTGGGAGACAGTATAATGAAAAACTGTTTTTT
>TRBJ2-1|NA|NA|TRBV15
CATSTERGGSPYNEQFF
TGTGCCACCAGCACCGAGAGAGGCGGTAGTCCCTACAATGAGCAGTTCTTC
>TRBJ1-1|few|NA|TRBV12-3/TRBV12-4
CASMRGPTEAFF
TGTGCCAGCATGCGGGGGCCCACTGAAGCTTTCTTT
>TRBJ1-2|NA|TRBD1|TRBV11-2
CASSSRDRGLGYTF
TGTGCCAGCAGCTCCCGGGACAGGGGCCTGGGCTACACCTTC
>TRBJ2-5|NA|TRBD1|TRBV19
CASSTGTGLYQETQYF
TGTGCCAGTAGTACCGGGACAGGCCTCTATCAAGAGACCCAGTACTTC
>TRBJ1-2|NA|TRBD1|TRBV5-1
CASRRDREDGYTF
TGCGCCAGCAGGAGAGACAGGGAAGATGGCTACACCTTC
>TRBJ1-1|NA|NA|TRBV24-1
CATSAADTNTEAFF
TGTGCCACCAGTGCAGCGGATACGAACACTGAAGCTTTCTTT
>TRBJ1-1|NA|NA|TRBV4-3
CASSQDIPGGPPNTEAFF
TGCGCCAGCAGCCAAGACATCCCCGGGGGGCCACCGAACACTGAAGCTTTCTTT
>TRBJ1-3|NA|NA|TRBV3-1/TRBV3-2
CASSQLPDSVSGNTIYF
TGTGCCAGCAGCCAACTACCGGACTCCGTCTCTGGAAACACCATATATTTT
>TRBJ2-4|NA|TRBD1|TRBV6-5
CASTTPGQGASIQYF
TGTGCCAGCACCACCCCGGGACAGGGGGCCAGCATTCAGTACTTC
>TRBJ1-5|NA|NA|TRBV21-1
CASSKVGVGNSNQPQHF
NA
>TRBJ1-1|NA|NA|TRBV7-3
CASSLPGENTEAFF
TGTGCCAGCAGCCTCCCGGGGGAAAACACTGAAGCTTTCTTT
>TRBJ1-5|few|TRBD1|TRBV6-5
CASTGTGGLPQHF
TGTGCCAGCACCGGGACAGGGGGCCTGCCCCAGCATTTT